This T cell receptor beta chain was obtained from a study of a mutant IDH1 vaccine in newly diagnosed glioma. General study findings and limits: Of all patients, 93.3% showed vaccine-induced immune responses.

Time point: week 35, safety follow-up. Vaccinated patients received 300 ug of mutant IDH1 20-mer peptide per dose, with topical imiquimod. About this clone: Antigen unknown.

The CDR3 has 14 residues. The V end was cut by 1 base, the J end by 5 bases, with 12 bases between. Germline V gene sequence: CDR1 LGHNA, CDR2 YSLEER. Profiling relied on immunoSEQ multiplex PCR, and the TCRdb table lists in-frame clones only, not all of them. Of just over 65,000 clones in the sample, about four fifths were seen once. The origin of this receptor is a man between 18 and 29 years old with glioma. V gene TRBV4-3 combines with J gene TRBJ2-7; TRBD1 is a possible D gene (6 bases). The specimen was PBMCs, collected from a glioma patient whose treatment included an IDH1 peptide vaccine. CDR3 residues: CASSQGTGQDEQYF. In nucleotides, the CDR3 is TGCGCCAGCAGCCAAGGCACAGGGCAGGACGAGCAGTACTTC.